This T cell receptor beta chain stems from a study of cytomegalovirus exposure and HLA in healthy donors. Study in general: Inside one of the first data releases sat about 91 million unique TCRs taken from HLA-typed donors.

On this clone itself: Its target is unknown.

Germline-derived CDR1 and CDR2 are PRHDT and FYEKMQ (reference sequence). The germline V and J ends were trimmed by 2 bases and 4 bases, with 4 bases remaining between them. The length of the CDR3 is 12 residues. Study-wide results and limits: The authors judged a highly shared variant cluster likely a sequencing artifact.

Primers for the PCR totalled 60 Vbeta and 13 Jbeta. Data came from immunoSEQ multiplex PCR; TCRdb stores just in-frame clones and leaves some out. The sample includes 120,000 or so clones, 60% to 75% of them seen just once. The sample comprised PBMCs. The sequence derives from a woman aged 40-49 years in good health and CMV-seropositive. The chain carries TRBV13 and TRBJ2-3; no firm D call. This CDR3 is CASSLQADTQYF. The CDR3 DNA follows: TGTGCCAGCAGCTTACAGGCAGATACGCAGTATTTT.